What follows are 9 T cell receptor beta chains derived from one specimen sequenced in a study of blood T cell repertoires in COVID-19. Assay used: immunoSEQ multiplex PCR; TCRdb lists only in-frame clones, some missing. The table has about 110,000 clones, around 76% seen once; the top ten hold 15% to 20%. The sample consisted of peripheral blood. These receptors came from a woman in her 70s with acute or convalescent COVID-19.

In this sample, this clone turned up a few times. The J gene is TRBJ2-3, the V gene TRBV5-1; 10 positions match TRBD2. This CDR3 spans 16 amino acids. Per germline, CDR1 SGHRS and CDR2 YFSETQ. V lost 2 bases, J lost 2 bases, and 5 bases stayed unmatched. The CDR3 bases are TGCGCCAGCAGCTTACTTAGCGGGGGGCCCACAGATACGCAGTATTTT. It yields the protein CASSLLSGGPTDTQYF.

This clone was detected only once. The V and J genes are TRBV7-9 and TRBJ1-5; 11 positions agree with TRBD1. V trimming: 4 bases; J trimming: 0 bases; junction bases outside the gene matches: 8. Germline values: CDR1 SEHNR, CDR2 FQNEAQ (reference sequence). This CDR3 comprises 18 residues. CDR3 residues: CASSSGQGGSYSNQPQHF. The CDR3 DNA follows: TGTGCCAGCAGCTCGGGACAGGGGGGTTCGTATAGCAATCAGCCCCAGCATTTT.

This chain uses TRBV9 with TRBJ2-3; the match to TRBD2 covers 11 bases. J was trimmed by 4 bases and V by 3 bases; bases with no gene match: 10. The CDR3 consists of 17 residues. The V gene's germline CDR1 is SGDLS and CDR2 YYNGEE. CDR3 nucleotides: TGTGCCAGCAGCGAGACGTTAGCGGGGGGGCTGGCAGATACGCAGTATTTT. It translates to CASSETLAGGLADTQYF.

This chain joins TRBV25-1 and TRBJ1-1, with a weak D call TRBD1 (5 bases). CDR3 length: 16 amino acids. The V gene's germline CDR1 is MGHDK and CDR2 SYGVNS. The V end lost 3 bases, the J end lost 5 bases, and 19 bases lay between the germline ends. CDR3 region: CASSDLGTAVWTEAFF. The CDR3 DNA sequence: TGTGCCAGCAGTGATTTGGGGACTGCTGTTTGGACTGAAGCTTTCTTT.

This rearrangement joins TRBV5-1 to TRBJ1-1, with no clear D. V gave up 4 bases and J gave up 1 base, with 17 bases separating them. The V gene's germline CDR1 is SGHRS and CDR2 YFSETQ. This CDR3 region has 16 residues. The CDR3, as DNA: TGCGCCAGCAGCACCGACGGGTGGTTGTCGAACACTGAAGCTTTCTTT. Translation: CASSTDGWLSNTEAFF.

The chain couples TRBV19 to TRBJ2-7; TRBD2 aligns across 7 bases. With V trimmed by 3 bases and J by 2 bases, 7 bases remained unmatched. The germline gives CDR1 LNHDA, CDR2 SQIVND (reference sequence). This CDR3 has 15 residues. CDR3 in amino acids: CASSIAWGGAYEQYF. The CDR3 coding sequence is TGTGCCAGTAGTATCGCCTGGGGAGGGGCCTACGAGCAGTACTTC. The entire variable domain, with the rest obtained from reference TRBV19 and TRBJ2-7, is as follows: DGGITQSPKYLFRKEGQNVTLSCEQNLNHDAMYWYRQDPGQGLRLIYYSQIVNDFQKGDIAEGYSVSREKKESFPLTVTSAQKNPTAFYLCASSIAWGGAYEQYFGPGTRLTVT.

In nucleotides, the CDR3 is TGTGCCTGGAGCCCGGGGAAAGACTACACCTTC. Its translation is CAWSPGKDYTF. The rearrangement links TRBV30 to TRBJ1-2; D uncertain. The CDR3 is 11 residues long. Germline CDR1 and CDR2: GTSNPN and SVGIG (reference sequence). The germline V and J ends were trimmed by 3 bases and 10 bases, with 12 bases remaining between them.

The genes are TRBV7-2 and TRBJ2-1; TRBD2 matches 10 bases. Trimming at V came to 6 bases and at J to 7 bases, leaving 9 bases not matched to a gene. CDR3 length: 15 residues. Germline V gives CDR1 SGHTA, CDR2 FQGNSA. The DNA of the CDR3 is TGTGCCAGCAGAGTTAGCGGGGGGCCTCAGAATGAGCAGTTCTTC. This codes for CASRVSGGPQNEQFF.

This clone was picked up a small number of times. With a much larger clone just one base away, this may be a read error. This chain links TRBV25-1 with TRBJ1-6; TRBD1 is a possible D gene (6 bases). The germline V and J ends were trimmed by 4 bases and 2 bases, with 6 bases remaining between them. The CDR3 consists of 14 residues. In germline, CDR1 is MGHDK, CDR2 SYGVNS. The CDR3 here is CASSGTAYNSPLHF. For the CDR3, the DNA is TGTGCCAGCAGTGGGACAGCCTATAATTCACCCCTCCACTTT.